What follows are 25 T cell receptor beta chains derived from one specimen sequenced in a study of T cells after yellow fever vaccination. TCRdb analysed the 5' RACE reads with MiXCR anew, one entry per CDR3 protein. The sample shows 30,000 or so distinct CDR3 sequences, less than 8% of them seen only once. The specimen was PBMCs, either bulk or a sorted T-cell subset (CD4+, CD8+, memory, or dextramer-sorted; not recorded which), collected on the day of the first yellow fever vaccination. The receptors were sampled from a man younger than 35 who received the YFV17D yellow fever vaccine.

This clonotype appeared a few times. The chain employs TRBV7-8 and TRBJ2-6, with 9 bases that match TRBD1. Losses at the gene ends were 3 bases for V and 0 bases for J; bases not matched to a gene: 12. There are 20 residues in the CDR3. Germline V CDR1 and CDR2: SGHVS, FQNEAQ. The CDR3: CASSFAEQGAIISGANVLTF. The CDR3 bases are TGTGCCAGCAGCTTCGCAGAACAGGGGGCCATCATCTCTGGGGCCAACGTCCTGACTTTC.

This clonotype was observed many times. The V call is TRBV4-1, the J call TRBJ2-7; unclear D gene. Germline assignment: CDR1 MGHRA and CDR2 YSYEKL. This CDR3 has 13 residues. Trimming pared 0 bases from V and 3 bases from J, leaving 6 bases between. CDR3 protein: CASSQESGYEQYV. CDR3 sequence (DNA): TGCGCCAGCAGCCAAGAATCCGGCTACGAGCAGTACGTC.

V usage is TRBV6-6 and J usage is TRBJ2-5, with unresolved D. From germline, CDR1 is MNHNY and CDR2 SVGAGI (reference sequence). Trimming left V 5 bases short and J 4 bases short, with 8 bases between. This CDR3 is built from 12 residues. The CDR3 coding sequence is TGTGCCAGCAGTCAGGACGCAGAGACCCAGTACTTC. Protein product: CASSQDAETQYF.

With regard to this clonotype: A read error may be the cause here, since a much bigger clone is one base away. The chain is built from TRBV2 and TRBJ2-5, with no clear D. CDR1 is SNHLY and CDR2 is FYNNEI in the germline V gene. The CDR3 totals 12 residues. Trimming removed 4 bases at V and 4 bases at J, with 7 bases between. CDR3: CASSALRETQYF. CDR3 sequence (DNA): TGTGCCAGCAGTGCTCTTCGAGAGACCCAGTACTTC.

This clonotype occurred many times. The chain carries TRBV3-1 and TRBJ2-1, with 9 bases matching TRBD1. CDR1 and CDR2 (germline): LGHDT, YNNKEL (reference sequence). The CDR3 is made up of 16 amino acids. V lost 3 bases, J lost 6 bases, and 9 bases stayed unmatched. This CDR3 is CASSQARDRVANEQFF. The CDR3 DNA reads TGTGCCAGCAGCCAGGCCCGGGACAGGGTGGCCAATGAGCAGTTCTTC.

The sample holds many counts of this clonotype. V usage is TRBV6-4 and J usage is TRBJ2-1; 10 bases map to TRBD2. The germline gives CDR1 MRHNA, CDR2 SNTAGT. The CDR3 is 15 residues long. V was clipped by 5 bases and J by 8 bases; unmatched bases: 9. The CDR3 reads CASSKSGGAMDEQFF. CDR3 in DNA: TGTGCCAGCAGTAAAAGCGGGGGGGCAATGGATGAGCAGTTCTTC.

Many counts were recorded for this clonotype. The chain recombines TRBV7-3 with TRBJ2-3; D gene uncertain. The CDR3 spans 12 residues. In germline, CDR1 is SGHTA, CDR2 FQGTGA. Trimming took off 2 bases at V and 6 bases at J, with 6 bases between the two ends. The CDR3 sequence: CASSLGADTQYF. The CDR3 DNA is TGTGCCAGCAGCTTAGGCGCGGATACGCAGTATTTT.

This clonotype was recorded many times. The rearrangement uses TRBV7-2 and TRBJ2-5; the D gene could be TRBD1 or TRBD2 (5 bases each). CDR3 length equals 15 residues. V was cut by 1 base and J by 1 base, with 10 bases left in between. Germline V gene data show CDR1 as SGHTA and CDR2 as FQGNSA. The CDR3 here is CASSLVGVFQETQYF. DNA of the CDR3: TGTGCCAGCAGCTTAGTGGGGGTATTCCAAGAGACCCAGTACTTC.

This clonotype was detected many times. The chain is built from TRBV11-3 and TRBJ2-3, with D unresolved. CDR1 SGHNT and CDR2 YENEEA come from the germline V gene. Deletions cut 4 bases from V and 4 bases from J, with 9 bases between. The CDR3 runs to 13 residues. CDR3 sequence reads: CASSSTFADTQYF. The DNA of the CDR3 is TGTGCCAGCAGCTCGACCTTCGCAGATACGCAGTATTTT. Full variable domain (missing parts from reference TRBV11-3 and TRBJ2-3): EAGVVQSPRYKIIEKKQPVAFWCNPISGHNTLYWYLQNLGQGPELLIRYENEEAVDDSQLPKDRFSAERLKGVDSTLKIQPAELGDSAVYLCASSSTFADTQYFGPGTRLTVL.

This clonotype was counted many times. The rearrangement links TRBV4-3 to TRBJ2-3; 9 positions match TRBD2. The length of the CDR3 is 15 residues. CDR1 and CDR2 (germline): LGHNA, YSLEER. Trimming at V came to 1 base and at J to 6 bases, leaving 5 bases not matched to a gene. The CDR3 region is CASSQGGGAGDTQYF. CDR3 DNA: TGCGCCAGCAGCCAAGGCGGGGGGGCTGGTGATACGCAGTATTTT.

This clonotype was seen many times. The chain recombines TRBV11-1 with TRBJ2-3, with D perhaps TRBD2 (5 bases). The CDR3 is made up of 17 amino acids. CDR1 and CDR2 (germline): SGHAT, FQDESV (reference sequence). V dropped 5 bases and J dropped 7 bases, with 25 bases sitting between them. The CDR3 is CASSDRSGSVRDNTQYF. CDR3 nucleotide sequence: TGTGCCAGCAGCGATAGGTCAGGCAGCGTCCGGGATAATACGCAGTATTTT.

This clonotype showed up many times. CDR3 protein: CSARATGPRDEQYF. Here the CDR3 DNA reads TGCAGTGCTAGAGCGACAGGCCCTCGCGACGAGCAGTACTTC. The V call is TRBV20-1, the J call TRBJ2-7, with D tentatively TRBD1 (6 bases). CDR1 DFQATT and CDR2 SNEGSKA come from the germline V gene (reference sequence). This CDR3 contains 14 residues. The V gene lost 1 base and the J gene lost 5 bases, with 15 bases spanning the gap.

Ten or more counts support this clonotype. The V gene is TRBV20-1, the J gene TRBJ1-2, with D perhaps matching TRBD1 (5 bases). CDR1 DFQATT and CDR2 SNEGSKA come from the germline V gene (reference sequence). V was pared by 3 bases and J by 1 base, with 6 bases between. The CDR3 contains 12 residues. CDR3: CSARDNNYGYTF. For the CDR3, the DNA is TGCAGTGCTAGGGACAATAACTATGGCTACACCTTC.

This clonotype has ten or more counts. This rearrangement joins TRBV12-3 or TRBV12-4 to TRBJ1-3; D is uncertain. V lost 5 bases and J 3 bases, leaving 11 bases between the germline ends. The CDR3 extends over 14 amino acids. DNA of the CDR3: TGTGCCAGCAGTCCGTCGGCGGGTGGAAACACCATATATTTT. The encoded protein is CASSPSAGGNTIYF.

There are many counts of this clonotype. The gene calls are TRBV5-1 and TRBJ2-1, with D perhaps TRBD2 (10 bases). Germline V gene data show CDR1 as SGHRS and CDR2 as YFSETQ. The V gene lost 4 bases and the J gene lost 7 bases, with 18 bases spanning the gap. The CDR3 has 15 residues. The chain's CDR3 is CASSQRGGTGNEQFF. The CDR3 nucleotides are TGCGCCAGCAGCCAGCGGGGGGGGACAGGGAATGAGCAGTTCTTC.

This clonotype was detected ten times or more. The CDR3 DNA follows: TGTGCCAGCTCACCACCACTAGCAGGAGGTACGCAGTATTTT. Amino acids: CASSPPLAGGTQYF. V gene TRBV18 combines with J gene TRBJ2-3; TRBD2 might be the D (6 bases). This CDR3 has 14 amino acids. Germline V gene sequence: CDR1 KGHSH, CDR2 LQKENI. Trimming cost V 0 bases and J 8 bases, with 12 bases left between them.

At least ten counts were recorded for this clonotype. The J gene is TRBJ1-1, the V gene TRBV12-3 or TRBV12-4; TRBD1 might be the D (5 bases). The CDR3 runs 12 residues. Between the trimmed V and J ends, which lost 7 bases and 11 bases, there was a span of 17 bases. The CDR3 region is CASTWDGKGAFF. In nucleotides, the CDR3 is TGTGCCAGCACCTGGGACGGTAAAGGGGCTTTCTTT.

This clonotype was seen many times. The chain recombines TRBV7-3 with TRBJ1-1, with 9 bases lining up with TRBD1. The CDR3 totals 13 residues. V lost 4 bases and J lost 8; bases outside the gene matches: 5. Germline V gene lookup returns CDR1 SGHTA and CDR2 FQGTGA. This CDR3 is CASSSFGQGEAFF. As DNA, the CDR3 is TGTGCCAGCAGCTCCTTCGGACAGGGGGAAGCTTTCTTT.

This clonotype was recorded at least ten times. The chain has TRBV20-1 and TRBJ2-3; D is ambiguous. V lost 2 bases and J 1 base, leaving 7 bases between the germline ends. Germline assignment: CDR1 DFQATT and CDR2 SNEGSKA (reference sequence). CDR3 length equals 13 residues. The CDR3 region is CSARLVRTDTQYF. CDR3 nucleotides: TGCAGTGCTAGATTAGTCCGCACAGATACGCAGTATTTT.

This clonotype was counted many times. CDR3 loop: CASRSNRHRETQYF. The CDR3 nucleotides read TGTGCCAGCAGGTCAAACCGCCATCGTGAGACCCAGTACTTC. J is TRBJ2-5 and V is TRBV11-2; no firm D call. Germline assignment: CDR1 SGHAT and CDR2 FQNNGV. Deletions cut 6 bases from V and 5 bases from J, with 16 bases between. CDR3 length equals 14 residues.

Worth noting for this clonotype: A much bigger clone sits one base away, suggesting this may be a read error. The chain couples TRBV29-1 to TRBJ2-1, with 8 bases that match TRBD2. The CDR3 runs to 14 residues. Germline CDR1 and CDR2: SQVTM and ANQGSEA. J gave up 6 bases and V 6 bases, and 10 bases lay outside the gene matches. The CDR3 coding sequence is TGCAGCGTAACGGGGCGGGGGGTCTTCAATGAGCAGTTCTTC. It yields the protein CSVTGRGVFNEQFF.

This clonotype occurred a few times. This rearrangement joins TRBV6-1 to TRBJ2-7; D is unclear. Germline CDR1 is MNHNS and CDR2 is SASEGT. The CDR3 runs to 13 residues. The germline V and J ends were trimmed by 8 bases and 3 bases, with 14 bases remaining between them. The CDR3 loop reads CASGKNRFYEQYF. DNA of the CDR3: TGTGCCAGCGGTAAAAACAGATTCTACGAGCAGTACTTC.

Many counts were recorded for this clonotype. The V gene is TRBV12-3 or TRBV12-4, the J gene TRBJ2-7; D is unresolved. The CDR3 is made up of 14 amino acids. The V gene lost 1 base and the J gene lost 4 bases, with 11 bases spanning the gap. This chain's CDR3 is CASSLGQGIYEQYV. In nucleotides, the CDR3 is TGTGCCAGCAGTTTAGGGCAAGGAATATACGAGCAGTACGTC.

In DNA form, the CDR3 reads TGCGCCAGCAGCCACGAGGGTTCTGGCTACACCTTC. It encodes CASSHEGSGYTF. V gene TRBV5-1 combines with J gene TRBJ1-2; D gene ambiguous. The ends were cut back, 4 bases at V and 7 bases at J, with 11 bases in the middle. The CDR3 sequence is 12 residues long. CDR1 and CDR2 (germline): SGHRS, YFSETQ.

V is TRBV12-3 or TRBV12-4 and J is TRBJ2-2; TRBD2 matches 14 bases. The CDR3 has 17 residues. V gave up 5 bases and J gave up 3 bases; unmatched junction bases: 5. The chain's CDR3 is CASSPRTSGGYTGELFF. In DNA, the CDR3 is TGTGCCAGCAGTCCACGGACTAGCGGGGGGTACACCGGGGAGCTGTTTTTT.